One and the same sample provided the 13 T cell receptor beta chains below, sequenced in a study of vaccination effects on CD4 cells after COVID-19. Clones were sequenced by immunoSEQ multiplex PCR, and TCRdb holds only the in-frame ones, with some missing. The profile shows about 60,000 clones, roughly 80% of them singletons. Antigen-specific CD4+ T cells were expanded with viral peptide pools in the ViraFEST assay before sequencing. Following a roughly eleven-day culture, CD4+ T cells were purified. Antigens for these TCRs are unknown. The sequences come from CD4+ T cells from PBMCs cultured with HCoV-229E spike peptides, collected before COVID-19 vaccination. The receptors originated from a human donor who received a COVID-19 vaccine.

The rearrangement uses TRBV9 and TRBJ1-2; no reliable D call. Between the trimmed V and J ends, which lost 0 bases and 3 bases, there was a span of 6 bases. Germline assignment: CDR1 SGDLS and CDR2 YYNGEE. There are 13 residues in the CDR3. The DNA of the CDR3 is TGTGCCAGCAGCGTAGAGGGTTACTATGGCTACACCTTC. Translating gives CASSVEGYYGYTF. The full variable domain, completed using reference TRBV9 and TRBJ1-2, is DSGVTQTPKHLITATGQRVTLRCSPRSGDLSVYWYQQSLDQGLQFLIQYYNGEERAKGNILERFSAQQFPDLHSELNLSSLELGDSALYFCASSVEGYYGYTFGSGTRLTVV.

By proportion, this clone is medium-sized. V usage is TRBV5-4 and J usage is TRBJ2-3; 8 nucleotides agree with TRBD2. Trimming cost V 5 bases and J 4 bases; bases outside gene matches: 6. Germline V CDR1 and CDR2: SGHNT, YYREEE (reference sequence). The CDR3 contains 14 residues. The CDR3 DNA sequence: TGTGCCAGCAGTCCCGGACTAGCCGCAGATACGCAGTATTTT. As protein: CASSPGLAADTQYF.

V usage is TRBV24-1 and J usage is TRBJ2-5; no definite D call. V lost 0 bases to trimming and J lost 6 bases, with 10 bases between them. Germline loops: CDR1 KGHDR, CDR2 SFDVKD. This CDR3 is 14 amino acids long. In DNA, the CDR3 is TGTGCCACCAGTGATTTGCTCTCGGCAAAGACCCAGTACTTC. It is translated as CATSDLLSAKTQYF.

The sample holds one count of this clone. The chain joins TRBV7-3 to TRBJ2-5; D might be TRBD1 or TRBD2, each matching 6 bases. CDR3 size: 16 residues. Germline V gene sequence: CDR1 SGHTA, CDR2 FQGTGA. V lost 0 bases to trimming and J lost 7 bases, with 18 bases between them. CDR3 protein: CASSLTGGPSVRTQYF. The CDR3 DNA is TGTGCCAGCAGCTTAACGGGGGGCCCCTCCGTAAGGACCCAGTACTTC. Drawing the rest from reference TRBV7-3 and TRBJ2-5, the complete variable domain is GAGVSQTPSNKVTEKGKYVELRCDPISGHTALYWYRQSLGQGPEFLIYFQGTGAADDSGLPNDRFFAVRPEGSVSTLKIQRTERGDSAVYLCASSLTGGPSVRTQYFGPGTRLLVL.

This chain links TRBV5-1 with TRBJ2-3, with 9 bases aligning to TRBD1. J was trimmed by 3 bases and V by 0 bases; bases with no gene match: 2. Germline loops: CDR1 SGHRS, CDR2 YFSETQ. The length of the CDR3 is 15 residues. The CDR3 DNA is TGCGCCAGCAGCTTGGCGACAGGGGGGACAGATACGCAGTATTTT. Its protein is CASSLATGGTDTQYF.

The chain employs TRBV7-3 and TRBJ2-3; 11 bases agree with TRBD2. CDR3 length equals 19 residues. Trimming cost V 1 base and J 4 bases; bases outside gene matches: 13. The V gene's germline CDR1 is SGHTA and CDR2 FQGTGA. The DNA for the CDR3 is TGTGCCAGCAGCTTAATCCGGGGGCTAGCGGGGGGTTGGGCAGATACGCAGTATTTT. It is translated as CASSLIRGLAGGWADTQYF.

This clone was observed a handful of times. The chain combines TRBV6-5 with TRBJ1-5, with D perhaps matching TRBD1 (5 bases). The germline gives CDR1 MNHEY, CDR2 SVGAGI. The CDR3 is made up of 14 amino acids. Trimming removed 7 bases from V and 4 bases from J, with 14 bases in between. CDR3 DNA: TGTGCCAGCAATACGGGGGGTCGAAATCAGCCCCAGCATTTT. It translates to CASNTGGRNQPQHF.

The chain joins TRBV11-2 to TRBJ1-1; a possible D gene is TRBD1 (5 bases). From germline, CDR1 is SGHAT and CDR2 FQNNGV. CDR3 length: 14 residues. With 4 bases removed from V and 4 bases from J, the gap between germline ends came to 13 bases. The CDR3 is CASSSRMTATEAFF. The DNA for the CDR3 is TGTGCCAGCAGCTCTCGAATGACAGCCACTGAAGCTTTCTTT.

The chain employs TRBV4-1 and TRBJ1-1; D is possibly TRBD1 (6 bases). Germline V gene lookup returns CDR1 MGHRA and CDR2 YSYEKL. V was shortened by 0 bases and J by 4 bases, with 15 bases between the two germline ends. This CDR3 has 16 amino acids. The CDR3 region has the DNA TGCGCCAGCAGCCAAGATTCAGGAGGGGGGGGCACTGAAGCTTTCTTT. This sequence encodes CASSQDSGGGGTEAFF.

The chain has TRBV6-4 and TRBJ2-7; 7 nucleotides align to TRBD2. Germline-derived CDR1 and CDR2 are MRHNA and SNTAGT. The CDR3 is 15 residues long. Trimming removed 7 bases from V and 0 bases from J; junction bases left unmatched: 9. This CDR3 is CASTRSGYISYEQYV. CDR3 bases: TGTGCCAGCACCCGTAGCGGGTATATCTCCTACGAGCAGTACGTC.

The chain combines TRBV7-8 with TRBJ2-2; D gene ambiguous. The germline V gene encodes CDR1 SGHVS and CDR2 FQNEAQ. V dropped 2 bases and J dropped 3 bases, with 4 bases sitting between them. The CDR3 has 13 residues. CDR3 coding DNA: TGTGCCAGCAGCTTAACGGACACCGGGGAGCTGTTTTTT. Translated: CASSLTDTGELFF.

The chain recombines TRBV7-9 with TRBJ2-3; tentatively, D is TRBD2 (7 bases). CDR1 SEHNR and CDR2 FQNEAQ come from the germline V gene (reference sequence). V shed 5 bases and J shed 8 bases, with 14 bases lying between them. CDR3 length equals 13 residues. As DNA, the CDR3 is TGTGCCAGCAGCCCGACGGGGGGCGGTACGCAGTATTTT. Its protein product is CASSPTGGGTQYF.

The chain links TRBV27 to TRBJ2-6; 10 nucleotides line up with TRBD1. The V segment lost 5 bases and the J segment 4 bases; nucleotides outside the gene matches: 8. The CDR3 sequence is 17 residues long. CDR1 is MNHEY and CDR2 is SMNVEV in the germline V gene (reference sequence). The CDR3 DNA is TGTGCCAGCAGTCCACGACAGGGGGCGAGGGGGGCCAACGTCCTGACTTTC. Encoded protein: CASSPRQGARGANVLTF.